This T cell receptor beta chain was recovered during a study of regulatory T cells in long-lasting Graves disease. The CDR3 consists of 14 residues. Germline assignment: CDR1 MNHGY and CDR2 SVAAGI. Study-wide results and caveats: Persistent Graves' patients showed reduced TCR diversity versus newly diagnosed patients.

Arm-PCR of CDR3 regions and iRepertoire HTBI primers were used to build TCR beta libraries. TCRdb analysed the multiplex PCR reads with MiXCR anew, one entry per CDR3 protein. The table has a few hundred thousand distinct CDR3 sequences, 20% to 25% seen once. Time point indicated: persistent/refractory GD, antithyroid drugs over 5 years with positive TRAb. Researchers made the TCR library from RNA that was extracted from PBMCs. Patients of an endocrinology department in Xi'an, China, were included. For this clonotype: Its antigen is undetermined. An end of the junction differs from the germline gene, which may be a read error.

This sequence joins TRBV6-9 and TRBJ2-7, with 7 bases aligning to TRBD2. This material consisted of peripheral blood mononuclear cells (PBMCs), taken when the disease was refractory, from a patient treated with antithyroid drugs. This receptor was identified in a female donor with Graves disease. CDR3 region: CASSYGEGSCEQYF. As DNA, the CDR3 is TGTGCCAGCAGTTACGGGGAGGGGTCCTGCGAGCAGTACTTC.